Sequencing of this TCR beta chain was carried out in a study of T cell responses to AZD1222 COVID-19 vaccine. Points from the study as a whole: Regions 160-218 and 743-854 dominated among vaccine-associated CD4 TCRs spanning spike.

This clone was observed a few times. No antigen is known for it. The germline CDR1 and CDR2 sequences are DFQATT and SNEGSKA (reference sequence). J gave up 0 bases and V 3 bases, and 5 bases lay outside the gene matches. This CDR3 has 15 residues. Profiled with immunoSEQ multiplex PCR; TCRdb holds only in-frame clones, not every one. Here the sample spans under 40,000 clones, 75% to 80% being singletons. Sequenced material: peripheral blood, taken 28 days after the second AZD1222 dose. The V call is TRBV20-1, the J call TRBJ1-5; 7 bases map to TRBD1. The TCR originated in an adult who received the AZD1222 COVID-19 vaccine. CDR3 in amino acids: CSASRQGNSNQPQHF. In nucleotides, the CDR3 is TGCAGTGCTAGTCGACAGGGAAATAGCAATCAGCCCCAGCATTTT.